This T cell receptor (beta chain) emerged from a study of T cell responses to AZD1222 COVID-19 vaccine. Clones were read by immunoSEQ multiplex PCR, and TCRdb kept only the in-frame ones, dropping some. The data show about 140,000 clones, with more than 90% seen just once and 3.1% held by the top ten. Concerning this clone itself: What it binds is not known.

Findings and caveats of the study: It should be noted that donors were predominantly white British and more often female, and clonal diversity was possibly underestimated. Targeting of unmutated variant regions was reportedly seen in nearly half of spike-specific TCRs. Repertoires were obtained solely post-peak T cell response. At baseline, just five to seven AZD1222 recipients tested seropositive.

Germline V lookup: CDR1 MDHEN, CDR2 SYDVKM. V dropped 5 bases and J dropped 2 bases, with 19 bases sitting between them. This CDR3 contains 16 residues. The TCR was taken from an adult in good health. The gene calls are TRBV28 and TRBJ2-7; possibly TRBD1 or TRBD2 for D (5 bases each). Sequencing used peripheral blood, obtained on day 0 of AZD1222 vaccination. CDR3 residues: CASSPAQGAGTYEQYF. In nucleotides, the CDR3 is TGTGCCAGCAGTCCGGCCCAGGGTGCGGGCACCTACGAGCAGTACTTC.